This TCR beta chain was documented in a study of blood T cell repertoires in COVID-19. As for the study in general: Researchers got acute and convalescent COVID-19 samples from the United States, Italy and Spain. PBMCs, B-cell-depleted T cells, or T cells provided the cDNA or gDNA that made up the material.

As processed by the authors: The assay estimated nucleated cells by amplifying reference gene primers. Measured with immunoSEQ multiplex PCR; TCRdb has only the in-frame clones, and not every one. V and J calls and clone size are copied from that table; D and trimming were computed from the DNA. The sample includes a few hundred thousand clones, about 79% seen only once; the top ten take over 2%. The germline gives CDR1 KGHSH, CDR2 LQKENI. There are 12 residues in the CDR3. V was cut by 5 bases and J by 6 bases, with 10 bases left in between. This TCR derives from a middle-aged man who had recovered from COVID-19. The material sequenced was peripheral blood. This chain links TRBV18 with TRBJ1-2; no clear D gene. CDR3 protein: CASSASSDGYTF. The DNA of the CDR3 is TGTGCCAGCTCAGCATCCTCGGATGGCTACACCTTC. Looking up the rest from reference TRBV18 and TRBJ1-2 gives the full variable domain: NAGVMQNPRHLVRRRGQEARLRCSPMKGHSHVYWYRQLPEEGLKFMVYLQKENIIDESGMPKERFSAEFPKEGPSILRIQQVVRGDSAAYFCASSASSDGYTFGSGTRLTVV.